This T cell receptor (beta chain) was identified in a study of graft-versus-host responses after intestinal transplantation. Study results and limitations: GvH clones detected in recipient marrow included some appearing first in ileum or blood. High graft-versus-host to host-versus-graft clonal ratios were found in allografts of patients who had graft-donor T cell macrochimerism.

Note on this clone: Its target is not known.

Measured with immunoSEQ multiplex PCR; TCRdb has only the in-frame clones, and not every one. Of 50,000 to 75,000 clones listed, 90% to 95% are singletons. V dropped 7 bases and J dropped 1 base, with 21 bases sitting between them. CDR3 length: 18 amino acids. Germline loops: CDR1 SGHRS, CDR2 YFSETQ. The sample consisted of unstimulated CD8+ T cells sorted from spleen or lymph node cells, taken before transplant. V is TRBV5-1 and J is TRBJ2-6; perhaps TRBD2 as D (5 bases). This TCR derives from a human donor who was the organ donor for an intestinal transplant. CDR3 amino acids: CASSFTLRASSGANVLTF. The CDR3 DNA reads TGCGCCAGCTCCTTCACGTTGAGGGCCAGTTCTGGGGCCAACGTCCTGACTTTC.